This TCR beta chain originates from a study of T cell repertoires in cytomegalovirus infection. In the study overall: Public TCR beta signatures indicated both CMV infection and matching HLA type.

Germline V lookup: CDR1 SGHNT, CDR2 YYREEE (reference sequence). This CDR3 region has 15 residues. V was clipped by 0 bases and J by 5 bases, with 12 bases between them. MiXCR was run by TCRdb on the reads, yielding one entry per CDR3 protein. This table holds some 940,000 distinct CDR3 sequences, approximately 31% found once. Remarks on this clonotype: What it recognizes is unknown.

Regarding the study as a whole: CMV-specific HLA-C-restricted TCR beta clonotypes dominated the ex vivo response. CMV carriers having the relevant HLA were flagged by cumulative public TCR beta family frequency.

Material: cultured CD8+ T cells from PBMCs, obtained from culture after CMV antigen stimulation. This sequence joins TRBV5-4 and TRBJ2-1, with TRBD2 as a possible D gene (7 bases). This clonotype originated in a human donor in good health (CMV status not recorded). Some clones in this sample may be carry-over from other donors' samples. CDR3 bases: TGTGCCAGCAGCTTGGAGGGGGGGCCCCACAATGAGCAGTTCTTC. Its translation: CASSLEGGPHNEQFF.